This T cell receptor (beta chain) was recorded in a study of response to subunit inactivated influenza vaccine. The CDR3 covers 15 residues. V dropped 8 bases and J dropped 3; count of bases not matched to a gene: 11. Study results and caveats: A suggestion made by the authors is that each seasonal influenza vaccination recruits few new T cells.

As for this clonotype: Antigen unknown.

MiXCR was run by TCRdb on the RT-PCR reads, yielding one entry per CDR3 protein. Of fewer than 600,000 distinct CDR3 sequences listed, around 7.7% were seen once; the top ten hold around 13%. This chain links TRBV12-3 or TRBV12-4 with TRBJ2-7; 9 positions match TRBD1. Specimen: PBMCs from blood, collected about 23 months after vaccination. The TCR originated in a man between 50 and 75 years old who received an inactivated influenza vaccine. CDR3 loop: CASRSSGTGIYEQYF. The CDR3 nucleotides read TGTGCCAGCCGATCATCCGGGACAGGGATCTACGAGCAGTACTTC.